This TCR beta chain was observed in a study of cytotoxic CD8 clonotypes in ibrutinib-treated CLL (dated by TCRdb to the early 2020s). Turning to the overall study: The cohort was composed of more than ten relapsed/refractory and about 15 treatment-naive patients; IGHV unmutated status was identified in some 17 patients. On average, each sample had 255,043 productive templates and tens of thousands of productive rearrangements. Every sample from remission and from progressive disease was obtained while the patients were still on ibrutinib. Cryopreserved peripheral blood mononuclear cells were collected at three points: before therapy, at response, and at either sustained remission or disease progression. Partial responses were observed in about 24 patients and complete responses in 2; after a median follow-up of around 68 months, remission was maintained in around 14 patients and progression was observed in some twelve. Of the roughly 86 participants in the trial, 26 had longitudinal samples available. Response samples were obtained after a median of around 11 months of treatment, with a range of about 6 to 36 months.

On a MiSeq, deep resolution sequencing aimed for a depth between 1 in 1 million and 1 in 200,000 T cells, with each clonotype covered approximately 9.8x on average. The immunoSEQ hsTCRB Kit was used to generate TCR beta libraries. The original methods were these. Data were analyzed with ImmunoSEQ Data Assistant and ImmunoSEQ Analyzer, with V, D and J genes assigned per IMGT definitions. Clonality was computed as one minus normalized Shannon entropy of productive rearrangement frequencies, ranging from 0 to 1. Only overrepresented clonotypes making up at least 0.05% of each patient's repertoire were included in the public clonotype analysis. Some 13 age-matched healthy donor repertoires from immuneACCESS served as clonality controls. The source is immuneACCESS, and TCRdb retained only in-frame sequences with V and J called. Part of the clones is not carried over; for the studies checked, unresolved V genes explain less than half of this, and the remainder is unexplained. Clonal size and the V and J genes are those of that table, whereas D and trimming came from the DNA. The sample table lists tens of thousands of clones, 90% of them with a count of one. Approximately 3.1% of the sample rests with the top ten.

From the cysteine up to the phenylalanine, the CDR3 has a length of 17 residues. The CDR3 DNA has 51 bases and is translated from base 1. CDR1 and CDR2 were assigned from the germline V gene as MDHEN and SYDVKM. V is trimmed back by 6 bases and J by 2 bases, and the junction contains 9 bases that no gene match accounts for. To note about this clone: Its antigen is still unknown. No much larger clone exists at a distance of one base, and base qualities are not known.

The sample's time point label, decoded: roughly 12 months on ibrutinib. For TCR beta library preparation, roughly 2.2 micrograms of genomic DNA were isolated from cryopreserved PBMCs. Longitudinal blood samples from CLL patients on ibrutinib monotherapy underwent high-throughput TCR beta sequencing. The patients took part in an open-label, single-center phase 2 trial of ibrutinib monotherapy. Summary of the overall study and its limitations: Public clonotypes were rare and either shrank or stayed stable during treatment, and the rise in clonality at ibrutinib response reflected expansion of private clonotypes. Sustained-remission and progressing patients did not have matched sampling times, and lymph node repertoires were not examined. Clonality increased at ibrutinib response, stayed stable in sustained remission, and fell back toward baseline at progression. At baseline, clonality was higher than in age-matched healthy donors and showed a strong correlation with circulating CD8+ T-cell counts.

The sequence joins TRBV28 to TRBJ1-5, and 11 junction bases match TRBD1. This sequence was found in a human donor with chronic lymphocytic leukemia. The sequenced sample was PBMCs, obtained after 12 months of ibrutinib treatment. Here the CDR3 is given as CASSLTGTGGGNQPQHF. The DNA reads TGTGCCAGCAGCCTAACCGGGACAGGGGGAGGCAATCAGCCCCAGCATTTT.